What follows are 19 T cell receptor beta chains derived from one specimen sequenced in a study of CD8+ T cells in alopecia areata. Specified treatment: oral pan-JAK inhibitor, 5-10 mg twice daily. Reverse transcribed after extraction, RNA yielded cDNA as the sequencing template. Libraries were prepared by immunoSEQ multiplex PCR; TCRdb keeps only in-frame clonotypes and omits some of them. The repertoire consists of 200,000 to 250,000 clones, with roughly two fifths occurring once and the leading ten covering about 2.4%. Material: CD4+ T cells sorted from blood, obtained at roughly week 38, from a patient treated with tofacitinib. These receptors were obtained from a human donor with alopecia areata.

V is TRBV5-1 and J is TRBJ1-4; D perhaps matches TRBD1 (6 bases). Trimming removed 2 bases at V and 4 bases at J, with 18 bases between. CDR1 SGHRS and CDR2 YFSETQ come from the germline V gene. This CDR3 has 17 residues. CDR3 region: CASSLGGTARGNEKLFF. The DNA of the CDR3 is TGCGCCAGCAGCTTAGGTGGGACCGCCAGGGGTAATGAAAAACTGTTTTTT.

The chain couples TRBV7-9 to TRBJ2-1; 9 nucleotides agree with TRBD1. Germline V gene data show CDR1 as SEHNR and CDR2 as FQNEAQ (reference sequence). The CDR3 loop spans 18 amino acids. The ends lost 6 bases at V and 8 bases at J; junction bases unmatched: 20. Here the CDR3 DNA reads TGTGCCAGCAGTCTCAACCCCGGGACAGGGAAGTATCTGGATGAGCAGTTCTTC. Protein: CASSLNPGTGKYLDEQFF.

The gene calls are TRBV4-1 and TRBJ2-3, with 14 bases matching TRBD2. The CDR3 extends over 17 amino acids. The V and J ends lost 4 bases and 4 bases, in that order; junction bases with no gene match: 7. Germline V gene sequence: CDR1 MGHRA, CDR2 YSYEKL. CDR3 sequence: CASSRQGTSGSPDTQYF. CDR3 DNA: TGCGCCAGCAGCCGACAGGGGACTAGCGGGAGCCCAGATACGCAGTATTTT.

The chain recombines TRBV23-1 with TRBJ1-5; D may be TRBD1 (5 bases). TRBV23-1 is given ORF status, its function remaining uncertain. Deletions cut 9 bases from V and 2 bases from J, with 17 bases between. The CDR3 is made up of 15 amino acids. The CDR3 coding sequence is TGCGCCAGTTCCAGGGCGGAGAAACGCAATCAGCCCCAGCATTTT. Its protein product is CASSRAEKRNQPQHF.

The chain recombines TRBV25-1 with TRBJ1-1; TRBD1 might be the D (5 bases). Between the trimmed V and J ends, which lost 6 bases and 3 bases, there was a span of 20 bases. Germline lookup yields CDR1 MGHDK and CDR2 SYGVNS. The CDR3 is made up of 16 amino acids. CDR3 region: CASSLWGDPRDTEAFF. The CDR3 DNA follows: TGTGCCAGCAGCCTATGGGGGGACCCTAGGGACACTGAAGCTTTCTTT.

This clone was counted between two and nine times. V is TRBV2 and J is TRBJ2-7; 11 positions match TRBD2. The CDR3 runs to 14 residues. After removal of 5 bases from V and 4 bases from J, the junction contained 4 bases not matched to a gene. Looked up from germline, CDR1 is SNHLY and CDR2 is FYNNEI. As DNA, the CDR3 is TGTGCCAGCAGTCTAGCGGGAGGCCTGTACGAGCAGTACTTC. It translates to CASSLAGGLYEQYF.

V is TRBV29-1 and J is TRBJ2-5, with a weak D call TRBD1 (6 bases). V lost 5 bases, J lost 4 bases, and 14 bases lay in between. The CDR3 length is 13 residues. Germline V gives CDR1 SQVTM, CDR2 ANQGSEA. CDR3 sequence reads: CSVSTLQGETQYF. CDR3 coding DNA: TGCAGCGTTTCGACGCTACAGGGAGAGACCCAGTACTTC.

The chain is built from TRBV18 and TRBJ2-5, with D maybe TRBD1 (5 bases). Trimming stripped 1 base from V and 1 base from J, with 10 bases between. This CDR3 contains 15 residues. In germline, CDR1 is KGHSH, CDR2 LQKENI. The CDR3: CASSPLQGIQETQYF. For the CDR3, the DNA is TGTGCCAGCTCACCACTTCAGGGCATCCAAGAGACCCAGTACTTC.

The rearrangement links TRBV2 to TRBJ2-2; D remains ambiguous. The CDR3 spans 12 residues. Trimming pared 8 bases from V and 3 bases from J, leaving 7 bases between. Germline V gene lookup returns CDR1 SNHLY and CDR2 FYNNEI. The CDR3 is CASRADTGELFF. DNA of the CDR3: TGTGCCAGCCGTGCTGACACCGGGGAGCTGTTTTTT.

The chain has TRBV29-1 and TRBJ2-3; 10 bases are shared with TRBD2. The trim removed 7 bases at V and 4 bases at J, leaving 11 bases unmatched. The CDR3 is 15 residues long. Per the germline V gene, CDR1 is SQVTM and CDR2 is ANQGSEA. The CDR3 nucleotides read TGCAGCGCCGACCGGCTAGCGGGAGTCTCAGATACGCAGTATTTT. Translating it yields CSADRLAGVSDTQYF.

This chain connects TRBV12-5 to TRBJ1-1, with a possible D match to TRBD1 (6 bases). CDR3 length: 15 residues. Trimming took off 4 bases at V and 6 bases at J, with 18 bases between the two ends. From germline, CDR1 is LGHNT and CDR2 FRNRAP. The CDR3 coding sequence is TGTGCTAGTGGTTCAACCTCACAGGGTGGGGCTGAAGCTTTCTTT. It yields the protein CASGSTSQGGAEAFF.

This clone has just one count. A much larger clone is a single base away; this may be a read error. J is TRBJ2-5 and V is TRBV6-5; D gene uncertain. V was clipped by 8 bases and J by 3 bases, with 4 bases between them. The CDR3 extends over 10 amino acids. From germline, CDR1 is MNHEY and CDR2 SVGAGI. The CDR3 DNA sequence: TGTGCCAGCGGAGAAGAGACCCAGTACTTC. It is translated as CASGEETQYF.

There are a few counts of this clone. The genes are TRBV28 and TRBJ1-1; D is uncertain. CDR3 size: 14 residues. Trimming pared 3 bases from V and 11 bases from J, leaving 19 bases between. CDR1 and CDR2 from the germline V gene are MDHEN and SYDVKM. CDR3 sequence (DNA): TGTGCCAGCAGTTTCTCAATGCAAACCCCCGGGGCTTTCTTT. It translates to CASSFSMQTPGAFF.

V is TRBV14 and J is TRBJ1-2, with 8 positions matching TRBD1. The CDR3 consists of 14 residues. The V and J ends lost 3 bases and 8 bases, in that order; junction bases with no gene match: 8. Germline V lookup: CDR1 SGHDN, CDR2 FVKESK. The CDR3 DNA sequence: TGTGCCAGCAGCCAGAGACAGGGGACGGAGGGCTACACCTTC. Amino acids: CASSQRQGTEGYTF.

This clone came up a few times. The chain employs TRBV5-4 and TRBJ1-1, with unresolved D. Trimming shortened V by 1 base and J by 0 bases, and 7 bases separated the two germline ends. This CDR3 has 14 residues. Germline assignment: CDR1 SGHNT and CDR2 YYREEE (reference sequence). CDR3 in amino acids: CASSLFGVNTEAFF. For the CDR3, the DNA is TGTGCCAGCAGCTTGTTCGGGGTGAACACTGAAGCTTTCTTT.

This clone was detected only once. The chain joins TRBV30 to TRBJ2-2, with D unclear. CDR1 is GTSNPN and CDR2 is SVGIG in the germline V gene (reference sequence). CDR3 length: 13 residues. Trimming removed 1 base from V and 5 bases from J, with 8 bases in between. The CDR3 nucleotides read TGTGCCTGGAGTGATACAAGGACCGGGGAGCTGTTTTTT. It encodes CAWSDTRTGELFF.

This clone has just a few counts. The chain carries TRBV28 and TRBJ1-5; D remains ambiguous. V lost 5 bases to trimming and J lost 2 bases, with 13 bases between them. CDR3 size: 15 residues. Germline V gene data show CDR1 as MDHEN and CDR2 as SYDVKM. The CDR3 loop reads CASSTTREGNQPQHF. For the CDR3, the DNA is TGTGCCAGCAGTACGACACGGGAGGGCAATCAGCCCCAGCATTTT.

This clone was counted only a few times. The J gene is TRBJ1-3, the V gene TRBV14, with D unresolved. V was trimmed by 1 base and J by 3 bases, leaving 19 bases between them. This CDR3 region has 18 residues. CDR1 and CDR2 (germline): SGHDN, FVKESK. The CDR3 nucleotides are TGTGCCAGCAGCCAAGTGCTTCAGAACGATATAGGTGGAAACACCATATATTTT. This translates into CASSQVLQNDIGGNTIYF.

This clone was picked up a small number of times. J is TRBJ2-7 and V is TRBV23-1; 8 nucleotides line up with TRBD1. TRBV23-1 is annotated as an ORF whose role is uncertain. The V segment lost 8 bases and the J segment 3 bases; nucleotides outside the gene matches: 6. This CDR3 spans 13 amino acids. The CDR3 nucleotides are TGCGCCAGCCGCAGACAGGGGAACTACGAGCAGTACTTC. Translated: CASRRQGNYEQYF.